One sample yielded the 8 T cell receptor beta chains listed below, sequenced in a study of CD8+ T cells in alopecia areata. Sequencing relied on a cDNA template that was reverse transcribed from extracted RNA. Assay used: immunoSEQ multiplex PCR; TCRdb lists only in-frame clones, some missing. The sample has approximately 150,000 clones; more than 45% are singletons. Source material: CD4+ T cells sorted from blood. These receptor sequences come from a human donor with alopecia areata.

The chain employs TRBV5-1 and TRBJ2-1, with D possibly TRBD2 on 6 matching bases. Germline-derived CDR1 and CDR2 are SGHRS and YFSETQ. Trimming pared 0 bases from V and 0 bases from J, leaving 10 bases between. The CDR3 runs 16 residues. The CDR3 loop is CASSLGAGSSYNEQFF. In DNA, the CDR3 is TGCGCCAGCAGCTTGGGGGCGGGGAGCTCCTACAATGAGCAGTTCTTC.

This chain connects TRBV6-6 to TRBJ2-5; tentatively, D is TRBD1 (6 bases). Germline CDR1 is MNHNY and CDR2 is SVGAGI (reference sequence). The V and J ends lost 5 bases and 1 base respectively, with 17 bases between them. The CDR3 consists of 16 residues. The CDR3 region is CASSLRGRLGQETQYF. As DNA, the CDR3 is TGTGCCAGCAGTCTCAGGGGACGGTTGGGCCAAGAGACCCAGTACTTC.

In its sample, this clone was seen a few times. The rearrangement joins TRBV11-2 to TRBJ2-5; 12 bases agree with TRBD2. Trimming cost V 6 bases and J 0 bases; bases outside gene matches: 2. This CDR3 has 15 residues. Germline CDR1 and CDR2: SGHAT and FQNNGV. Written as DNA, the CDR3 is TGTGCCAGCAGTGGGACTAGCGGGTACCAAGAGACCCAGTACTTC. Its protein is CASSGTSGYQETQYF. The variable domain in full, completed from reference TRBV11-2 and TRBJ2-5, reads EAGVAQSPRYKIIEKRQSVAFWCNPISGHATLYWYQQILGQGPKLLIQFQNNGVVDDSQLPKDRFSAERLKGVDSTLKIQPAKLEDSAVYLCASSGTSGYQETQYFGPGTRLLVL.

The CDR3 DNA follows: TGTGCCAGCTCCCCTCAGCCCAGGGACACTGAAGCTTTCTTT. Protein: CASSPQPRDTEAFF. This rearrangement joins TRBV6-5 to TRBJ1-1; perhaps TRBD1 as D (5 bases). CDR1 MNHEY and CDR2 SVGAGI come from the germline V gene. The length of the CDR3 is 14 residues. The V end was cut by 8 bases, the J end by 3 bases, with 16 bases between.

The chain has TRBV10-3 and TRBJ2-1; D perhaps matches TRBD2 (6 bases). Germline V CDR1 and CDR2: ENHRY, SYGVKD. This CDR3 contains 16 residues. V was pared by 9 bases and J by 1 base, with 19 bases between. CDR3 residues: CAIKSAEGFSYNEQFF. The CDR3 DNA is TGTGCCATAAAGTCCGCGGAGGGTTTTTCCTACAATGAGCAGTTCTTC.

This clone has a handful of counts. This rearrangement joins TRBV23-1 to TRBJ1-5; D not certain. TRBV23-1 is marked as an open reading frame, function uncertain. V lost 3 bases and J lost 4, with 13 bases in between. This CDR3 contains 15 residues. This chain's CDR3 is CASSQNCTSNQPQHF. CDR3 sequence (DNA): TGCGCCAGCAGTCAGAATTGCACCTCTAATCAGCCCCAGCATTTT.

This clone came up a few times. The rearrangement uses TRBV5-1 and TRBJ2-3, with 11 bases fitting TRBD2. The ends lost 0 bases at V and 5 bases at J; junction bases unmatched: 2. CDR3 length: 15 residues. Germline assignment: CDR1 SGHRS and CDR2 YFSETQ. The CDR3 bases are TGCGCCAGCAGCTTGGTGCTAGCGGGAGGAGATACGCAGTATTTT. This gives the protein CASSLVLAGGDTQYF.

The rearrangement links TRBV4-1 to TRBJ2-2; TRBD2 agrees at 8 bases. The ends lost 1 base at V and 4 bases at J; junction bases unmatched: 2. From germline, CDR1 is MGHRA and CDR2 YSYEKL. The CDR3 loop spans 15 amino acids. CDR3 sequence reads: CASSQVLAATGELFF. The CDR3 DNA follows: TGCGCCAGCAGCCAAGTACTAGCGGCCACCGGGGAGCTGTTTTTT.